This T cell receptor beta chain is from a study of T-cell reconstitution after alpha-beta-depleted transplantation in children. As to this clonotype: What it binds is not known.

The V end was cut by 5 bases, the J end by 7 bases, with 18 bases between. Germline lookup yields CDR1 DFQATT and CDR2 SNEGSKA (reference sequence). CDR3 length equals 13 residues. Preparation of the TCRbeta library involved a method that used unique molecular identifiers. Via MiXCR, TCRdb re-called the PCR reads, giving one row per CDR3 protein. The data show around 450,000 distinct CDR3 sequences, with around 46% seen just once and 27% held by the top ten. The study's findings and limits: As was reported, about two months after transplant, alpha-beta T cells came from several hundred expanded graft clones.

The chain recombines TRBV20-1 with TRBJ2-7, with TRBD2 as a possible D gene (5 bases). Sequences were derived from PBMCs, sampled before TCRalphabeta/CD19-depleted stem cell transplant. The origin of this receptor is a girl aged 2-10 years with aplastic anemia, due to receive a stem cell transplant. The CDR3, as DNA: TGCAGTGCTTCACCCAAGGGAGTGAGAGAGCAGTACTTC. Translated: CSASPKGVREQYF.